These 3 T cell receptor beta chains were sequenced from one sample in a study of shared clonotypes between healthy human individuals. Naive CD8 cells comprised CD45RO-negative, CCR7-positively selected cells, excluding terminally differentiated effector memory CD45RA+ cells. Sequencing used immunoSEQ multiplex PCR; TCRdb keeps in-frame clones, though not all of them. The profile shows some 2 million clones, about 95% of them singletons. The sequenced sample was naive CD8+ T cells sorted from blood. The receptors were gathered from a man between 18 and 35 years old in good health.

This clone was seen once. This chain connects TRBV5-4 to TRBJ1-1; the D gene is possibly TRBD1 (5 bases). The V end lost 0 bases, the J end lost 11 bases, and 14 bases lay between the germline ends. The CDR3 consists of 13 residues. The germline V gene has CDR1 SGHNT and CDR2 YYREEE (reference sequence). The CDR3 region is CASSLEAREDAFF. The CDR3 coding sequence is TGTGCCAGCAGCTTGGAGGCCAGGGAGGACGCTTTCTTT.

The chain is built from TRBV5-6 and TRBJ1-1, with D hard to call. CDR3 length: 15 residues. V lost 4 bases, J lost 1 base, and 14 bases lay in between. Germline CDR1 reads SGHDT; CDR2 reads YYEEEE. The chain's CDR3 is CASSQLTWGNTEAFF. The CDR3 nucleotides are TGTGCCAGCAGCCAATTAACCTGGGGGAACACTGAAGCTTTCTTT.

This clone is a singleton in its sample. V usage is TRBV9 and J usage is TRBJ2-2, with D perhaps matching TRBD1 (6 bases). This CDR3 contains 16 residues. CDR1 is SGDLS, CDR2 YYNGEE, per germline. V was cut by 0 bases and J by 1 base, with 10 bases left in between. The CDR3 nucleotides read TGTGCCAGCAGCGTAGAAGGGACACTGAACACCGGGGAGCTGTTTTTT. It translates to CASSVEGTLNTGELFF.